This T cell receptor (beta chain) was sequenced during a study of a mutant IDH1 vaccine in newly diagnosed glioma. Across the study: At week 35 came visit V12, and visit V13 followed at week 47.

Produced via immunoSEQ multiplex PCR; TCRdb's table is partial and in-frame only. The sample includes approximately 80,000 clones, approximately 80% of them seen just once. On this clone itself: Its antigen remains unknown.

Time point noted: week 47, end of study. Vaccine doses each comprised 300 ug of mutant IDH1 20-mer peptide, with topical imiquimod. CDR3 size: 16 residues. Trimming at V came to 7 bases and at J to 7 bases, leaving 17 bases not matched to a gene. From germline, CDR1 is MDHEN and CDR2 SYDVKM. V gene TRBV28 combines with J gene TRBJ1-2, with TRBD1 identical over 8 bases. The receptor comes from a man aged 40-49 years with glioma. Material: PBMCs, obtained from a glioma patient whose treatment included an IDH1 peptide vaccine. CDR3 DNA sequence: TGTGCCAGCAACCTCGCTGGGACAGGTTGGGGGGGTGGCTACACCTTC. It specifies CASNLAGTGWGGGYTF.